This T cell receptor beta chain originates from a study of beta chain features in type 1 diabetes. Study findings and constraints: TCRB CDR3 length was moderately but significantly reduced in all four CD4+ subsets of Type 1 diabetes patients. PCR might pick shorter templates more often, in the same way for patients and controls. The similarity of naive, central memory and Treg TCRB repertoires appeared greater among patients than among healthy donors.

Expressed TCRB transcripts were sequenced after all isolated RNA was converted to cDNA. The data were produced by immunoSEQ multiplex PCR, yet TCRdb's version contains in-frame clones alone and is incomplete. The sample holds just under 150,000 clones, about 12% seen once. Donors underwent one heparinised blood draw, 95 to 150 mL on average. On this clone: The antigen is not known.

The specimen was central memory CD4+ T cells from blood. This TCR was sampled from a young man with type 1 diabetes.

The CDR3, as DNA: TGCAGCGTTCCGTTGGGACCGGGGGAGCAGTACTTC. It translates to CSVPLGPGEQYF. The chain couples TRBV29-1 to TRBJ2-7, with D possibly called TRBD1 or TRBD2 (5 bases each). The V gene lost 5 bases and the J gene lost 7 bases, with 15 bases spanning the gap. Germline V gene sequence: CDR1 SQVTM, CDR2 ANQGSEA. The CDR3 runs 12 residues.